Included here is one T cell receptor (beta chain) sequence, with context. Libraries were prepared by immunoSEQ multiplex PCR; TCRdb keeps only in-frame clonotypes and omits some of them. The sample yields some 120,000 clones, 88% seen once. The data derive from a study of control samples from healthy donors and cancer patients. CDR3 length: 17 amino acids. The J segment lost 8 bases and the V segment lost 4 bases, leaving 13 bases of the junction unmatched. From germline, CDR1 is SGHRS and CDR2 YFSETQ. The chain combines TRBV5-1 with TRBJ2-1; 12 nucleotides line up with TRBD2. Sample: blood. The TCR sequence derives from a woman between 65 and 79 years old in good health. CDR3 sequence: CASSPPPSGGAWDEQFF. CDR3 DNA: TGCGCCAGCAGCCCCCCCCCTAGCGGGGGGGCTTGGGATGAGCAGTTCTTC.